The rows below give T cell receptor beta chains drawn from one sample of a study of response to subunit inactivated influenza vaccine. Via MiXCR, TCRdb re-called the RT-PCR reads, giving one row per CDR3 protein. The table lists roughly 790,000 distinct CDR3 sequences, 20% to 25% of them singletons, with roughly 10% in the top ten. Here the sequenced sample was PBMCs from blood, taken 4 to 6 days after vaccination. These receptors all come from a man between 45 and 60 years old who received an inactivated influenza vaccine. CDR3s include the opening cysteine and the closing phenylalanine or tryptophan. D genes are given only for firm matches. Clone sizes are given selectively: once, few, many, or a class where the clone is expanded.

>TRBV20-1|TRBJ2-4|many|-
TGCAGTGCTAGTGCCCGCCGAGCCAAAAACATTCAGTACTTC
CSASARRAKNIQYF
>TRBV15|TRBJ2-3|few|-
TGTGCCACCAGCACTTTGTCCCCGGATACGCAGTATTTT
CATSTLSPDTQYF
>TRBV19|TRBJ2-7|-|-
TGTGCCAGTAGTATGAGTTGGGGCTCCTACGAGCAGTACTTC
CASSMSWGSYEQYF
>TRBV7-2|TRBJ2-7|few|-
TGTGCCAGCAGCTTACTTCATTCCTACGAGCAGTACTTC
CASSLLHSYEQYF
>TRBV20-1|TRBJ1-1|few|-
TGCAGTGCGCGTCAGGGGATGAACACTGAAGCTTTCTTT
CSARQGMNTEAFF
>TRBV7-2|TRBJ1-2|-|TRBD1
TGTGCCAGCAGCTTAGCGACAGGGAACTATGGCTACACCTTC
CASSLATGNYGYTF
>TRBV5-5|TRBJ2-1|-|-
TGTGCCAGCAGCTCAATACAGGGCTACAATGAGCAGTTCTTC
CASSSIQGYNEQFF
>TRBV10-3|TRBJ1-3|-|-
TGTGCCATTGGACGGGTTAGCTCTGGAAACACCATATATTTT
CAIGRVSSGNTIYF
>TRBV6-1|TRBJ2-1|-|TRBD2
TGTGCCAGCAGGGAAGGCGGGGGGGCCCCCCGTGAGCAGTTCTTC
CASREGGGAPREQFF
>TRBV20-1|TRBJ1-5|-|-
TGCAGTGCTAGCAGACTCATTGGGGGCCACCAGCCCCAGCATTTT
CSASRLIGGHQPQHF
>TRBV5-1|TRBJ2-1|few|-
TGCGCCAGCAGCGTACCCAATTCCTACAATGAGCAGTTCTTC
CASSVPNSYNEQFF
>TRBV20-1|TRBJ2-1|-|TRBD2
TGCAGTGCTAGAGATCCGGCTAGCGGGAGGTACAATGAGCAGTTCTTC
CSARDPASGRYNEQFF
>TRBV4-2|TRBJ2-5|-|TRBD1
TGTGCCAGCAGCCAAGATGGGTCGCCGACAGGGAGAGAGACCCAGTACTTC
CASSQDGSPTGRETQYF
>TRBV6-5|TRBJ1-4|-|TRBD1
TGTGCCAGCAGTTATCAGGGGGCTAATGAAAAACTGTTTTTT
CASSYQGANEKLFF
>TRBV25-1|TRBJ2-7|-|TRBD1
TGTGCCAGCAGTGGGGGGACAGGGGGTCCCTACGAGCAGTACTTC
CASSGGTGGPYEQYF
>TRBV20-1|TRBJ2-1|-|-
TGCAGTGCTAGAAAGGGTGAGGGCTCCTACAATGAGCAGTTCTTC
CSARKGEGSYNEQFF
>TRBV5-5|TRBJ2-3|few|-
TGTGCCAGCAGTATTACAGGGTTCGGCACAGATACGCAGTATTTT
CASSITGFGTDTQYF
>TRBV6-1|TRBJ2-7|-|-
TGTGCCAGCAGGCCCCGGGGGGACAGTGTCTACGAGCAGTACTTC
CASRPRGDSVYEQYF
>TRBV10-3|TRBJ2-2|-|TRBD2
TGTGCCATCAGTACACACAGGGGACTAGCGGGAGGGGGGAACACCGGGGAGCTGTTTTTT
CAISTHRGLAGGGNTGELFF
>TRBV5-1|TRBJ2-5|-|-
TGCGCCAGCAGCCCCGGGACCGACGTGGAGACCCAGTACTTC
CASSPGTDVETQYF
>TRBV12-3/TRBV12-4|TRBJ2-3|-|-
TGTGCCAGCACACTCACAGGGACCACAGATACGCAGTATTTT
CASTLTGTTDTQYF
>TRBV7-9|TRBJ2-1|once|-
TGTGCCAGCGGGTTTGGGGTCGATGAGCAGTTCTTC
CASGFGVDEQFF
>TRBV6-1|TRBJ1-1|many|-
TGTGCCAGCCATGGAGCGGGGGGCACTGAAGCTTTCTTT
CASHGAGGTEAFF
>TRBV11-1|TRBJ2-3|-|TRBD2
TGTGCCAGCACCGAGCGGGAGGGCGCTTTCACAGATACGCAGTATTTT
CASTEREGAFTDTQYF
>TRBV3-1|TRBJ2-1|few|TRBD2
TGTGCCAGCAGCCAAGATGGGACTAGAAGTAGTGAGCAGTTCTTC
CASSQDGTRSSEQFF
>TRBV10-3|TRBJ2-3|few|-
TGTGCCATCAGTGATGGCGGAAGCACAGATACGCAGTATTTT
CAISDGGSTDTQYF
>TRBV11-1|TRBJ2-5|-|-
TGTGCCAGCAGCTTAGTTTACAGCCAAGAGACCCAGTACTTC
CASSLVYSQETQYF